The clone carrying this TCR beta chain has only a few counts. Its antigen is unknown. Profiling relied on immunoSEQ multiplex PCR, and the TCRdb table lists in-frame clones only, not all of them. This table holds approximately 90,000 clones, around nine tenths found once. This CDR3 contains 17 residues. V gave up 5 bases and J gave up 6 bases, with 23 bases separating them. The germline CDR1 and CDR2 sequences are MDHEN and SYDVKM. This sample stems from a study of OX40 agonist ivuxolimab in advanced cancers. Findings and caveats of the study: People who partly responded at 0.1-3.0 mg/kg had some of the least clonal expansion seen. Dosing at 0.1 to 3.0 mg/kg was accompanied by clonal expansion of CD4+ and CD8+ blood T cells by week 6.

Sequences were derived from CD4+ or CD8+ T cells sorted from blood, sampled in a trial of the OX40 agonist ivuxolimab. This sequence joins TRBV28 and TRBJ2-1, with D uncertain. This TCR came from an adult with an advanced solid tumor such as melanoma, head and neck, liver or kidney cancer. The CDR3 DNA sequence: TGTGCCAGCAGTCCAGAGGCAATGGTTTATACCCTCAATGAGCAGTTCTTC. Amino acids: CASSPEAMVYTLNEQFF.